This T cell receptor beta chain was documented in a study of shared clonotypes between healthy human individuals (dated by TCRdb to between 2020 and 2021). In the study overall: The cohort included three men and a couple of women between 18 and 49 years of age. For each donor, CD4 naive and CD4 memory were each given three plates, CD8 naive was given two plates, and CD8 memory was given one plate. Blood TCR repertoires of about 5 healthy adults were deeply sequenced to estimate repertoire size and the extent of clonotype sharing between individuals. To increase sequencing depth and limit assay-specific biases, different laboratories used diverse techniques to prepare libraries and sequence TCR repertoires. Between about 0.94 and 8.9 billion PBMCs per donor were obtained by leukapheresis. Paper-wide results and their limitations: The small number of donors limited the genetic and exposure-history diversity represented. Sampling was limited to blood, and TCR repertoires in tissue likely differ from TCR repertoires in blood. Pairwise subsampling led to the expectation that sequencing depth would affect the degree of clonotype sharing among donors. Incomplete sequencing was indicated by rarefaction of sorted-subset datasets, despite the large sequencing depth. Sharing across several donors was observed for about 5% of naive CD4, around 3.5% of naive CD8, 2% to 2.5% of memory CD4, and about 0.39% of memory CD8 clonotypes. Compared with non-shared clonotypes, the clonotypes found in all four sorted-subset donors had higher generation probabilities. Naive subsets generally had larger estimated clonotype richness than memory subsets did.

Details on this clone: The target of this receptor is not known. Base qualities are not provided; no much larger clone lies one nucleotide away.

CD8 naive samples were obtained by positive selection for CCR7 among CD45RO-negative cells, yielding a CD45RA+CCR7+ population from which TemRA cells were excluded. Healthy HIV-negative adults with no recently reported acute infections or vaccinations were included as donors. All donors were Caucasian adults living in Nashville, Tennessee, USA. Blood was collected by leukapheresis, and PBMCs were isolated by Ficoll-Histopaque density gradient centrifugation and then cryopreserved in liquid nitrogen vapor phase. Analytical flow cytometry was used to check the purity and quantity of each magnetically sorted T cell population. Each sorted fraction had its genomic DNA isolated and then quantified by UV absorbance on a Nanodrop 2000c. TCR CDR3 regions were amplified from genomic DNA by multiplex PCR using the deep immunoSEQ assay. Genomic DNA extracted from each cell subset was distributed evenly over all wells of several immunoSEQ 96-well plates, and each plate served as one replicate. For sorted subsets, around 200 ng genomic DNA, equal to about 30,000 T cell genomes, was loaded into each replicate PCR. Purified libraries were quantified with a Qubit 3.0 fluorometer, sized on a Bioanalyzer 2100, and re-quantified with the KAPA Library Quantification kit. A separate single-read 150-cycle Illumina NextSeq 550 flow cell was used to sequence each immunoSEQ 96-well plate. Processing in the source paper ran as follows. Because only junctional sequences without quality scores were contained in the immunoSEQ output, filtering matching that applied to full-length reads could not be performed. Sequences were annotated with PyIR, a Python wrapper for IgBLAST v1.9, using IMGT germline references to assign V/J genes and CDR3. Reads with weak V/J assignments (E-value above 1e-6), missing CDR3, stop codons, out-of-frame junctions, or ambiguous translated residues were removed. V3J clonotypes were defined by identical inferred V gene, J gene, and CDR3 amino acid sequence. Percentage overlap between repertoires was calculated by dividing the number of shared unique clonotypes by the size of the smaller repertoire. RTK rarefaction, the Chao1 estimator, and Recon v2.1 estimates of unobserved clonotypes were used to assess repertoire richness. Generation probabilities were computed with OLGA for all TCRbeta clonotypes obtained by the gDNA method from a few donors. This is the immuneACCESS table as TCRdb keeps it, with only in-frame sequences that have V and J called. A part of the clones is gone; compared with another copy, unresolved V genes explain less than half, and the rest is unexplained. D and trimming were read from the DNA, whereas the V and J calls and clone size are those reported in that table. In this sample the table shows hundreds of thousands of clones, about 95% of which occur a single time. The top ten hold around 0.1% of the sample.

Specimen: naive CD8+ T cells sorted from blood. According to the study, the label for this sample's cell subset or site signals: CD45RA+CCR7+. This TCR was recovered from a woman in her thirties in good health.

In nucleotides, the sequence is TGCGCCAGCAGTGACCCAGGGACAGCTTTCTATGGCTACACCTTC. This gives the protein CASSDPGTAFYGYTF. This chain is built from TRBV10-1 and TRBJ1-2; TRBD1 lines up with 7 middle nucleotides. From V the trimming removes 3 bases and from J it removes 4 bases, while the gene matches leave 8 bases of the junction unaccounted for. The CDR3 numbers 15 residues from cysteine through phenylalanine. The kept DNA is CDR3 alone, 45 bases in frame from the first base. CDR1 WNHNN and CDR2 SYGVQD were looked up in the germline V gene (reference sequence).